The entry below gives a single TCR beta chain sequence along with its context. Its antigen is not identified. It was with unique molecular identifiers that the TCRbeta library was prepared. TCRdb called the PCR reads again in MiXCR, with one record for every CDR3 protein. This table holds over 100,000 distinct CDR3 sequences, over 9% found once. This entry belongs to a study of T-cell reconstitution after alpha-beta-depleted transplantation in children. Whole-study findings and limits: T-cell numbers and diversity one year post-transplant derived largely from freshly generated T cells. It was reported that alpha-beta T cells came from several hundred expanded graft clones (about two months after transplant). Several patients had high TCRbeta diversity at day 60; it came from surviving recipient T cells and thymic progenitors.

Unmatched junction bases numbered 5, after V lost 4 bases and J lost 4 bases. The CDR3 has 14 residues. Germline CDR1 and CDR2: MGHRA and YSYEKL. The source was PBMCs, collected before TCRalphabeta/CD19-depleted stem cell transplant. This rearrangement joins TRBV4-1 to TRBJ1-1, with TRBD1 matching 8 bases. The receptor comes from a boy between 2 and 15 years old with acute lymphoblastic leukemia, due to receive a stem cell transplant. CDR3 residues: CASSRVDRGTEAFF. DNA for the CDR3: TGCGCCAGCAGCCGGGTAGACAGGGGCACTGAAGCTTTCTTT.